This T cell receptor (beta chain) was sequenced for a study of OX40 agonist ivuxolimab in advanced cancers. Points from the study as a whole: Low normalized clonal expansion also occurred in some nonresponding patients.

J lost 5 bases, V lost 4 bases, and 11 bases had no gene match. The CDR3 has 16 amino acids. Per the germline V gene, CDR1 is SGDLS and CDR2 is YYNGEE. Sequenced by immunoSEQ multiplex PCR; TCRdb stores in-frame clones only, minus some. The table records some 80,000 clones, about 91% of them present only once. Comment on this clone: Antigen: not known.

Sequencing was performed on CD4+ or CD8+ T cells sorted from blood, taken in a trial of the OX40 agonist ivuxolimab. This chain links TRBV9 with TRBJ2-7, with 11 bases fitting TRBD1. The receptor was isolated from an adult with an advanced solid tumor such as melanoma, head and neck, liver or kidney cancer. In nucleotides, the CDR3 is TGTGCCAGCAGCACCGGACCGGGACAGGGGGAGCACGAGCAGTACTTC. Translating gives CASSTGPGQGEHEQYF.